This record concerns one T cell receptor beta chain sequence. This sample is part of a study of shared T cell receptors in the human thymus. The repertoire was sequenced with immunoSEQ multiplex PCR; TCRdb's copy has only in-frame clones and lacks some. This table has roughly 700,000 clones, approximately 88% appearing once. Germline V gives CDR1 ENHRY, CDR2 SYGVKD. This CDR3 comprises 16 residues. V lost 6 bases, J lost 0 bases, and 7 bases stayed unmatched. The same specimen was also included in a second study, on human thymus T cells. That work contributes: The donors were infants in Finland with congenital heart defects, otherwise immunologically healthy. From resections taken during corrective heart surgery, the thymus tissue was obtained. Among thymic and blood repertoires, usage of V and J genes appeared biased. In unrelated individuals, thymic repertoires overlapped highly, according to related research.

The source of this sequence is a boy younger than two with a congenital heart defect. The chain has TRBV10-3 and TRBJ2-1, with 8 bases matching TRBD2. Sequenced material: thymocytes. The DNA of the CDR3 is TGTGCCATCAGGTCCGGACTAGCCAGCTCCTACAATGAGCAGTTCTTC. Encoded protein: CAIRSGLASSYNEQFF.